The rows below give T cell receptor beta chains drawn from one sample of a study of neurological immune-mediated disorders. TCRdb fed the 5' RACE reads into MiXCR, producing one record per CDR3 protein. The data show about 50,000 distinct CDR3 sequences, about 4% seen once. Sequencing was done on a sample of PBMCs. The source of these receptors is a man in his fifties or sixties with multiple sclerosis. Each CDR3 is given with its conserved first and last residue. Each record gives: CDR3 length, V gene, D gene, J gene, clone size, CDR3 protein, CDR3 DNA. D genes are given only for firm matches. Clone size appears in some rows only: once, few, many, or a class for an expanded clone.

len: 16
v_gene: TRBV20-1
d_gene: -
j_gene: TRBJ1-6
abundance: many
CDR3aa: CSAFIETGGDNSPLHF
CDR3nt: TGCAGTGCTTTTATTGAGACAGGAGGGGATAATTCACCCCTCCACTTT

len: 13
v_gene: TRBV7-9
d_gene: -
j_gene: TRBJ2-1
abundance: many
CDR3aa: CASSPDSHNEQFF
CDR3nt: TGTGCCAGCAGCCCTGACAGCCACAATGAGCAGTTCTTC

len: 18
v_gene: TRBV6-1
d_gene: TRBD2
j_gene: TRBJ2-5
abundance: many
CDR3aa: CASRKDVSSGYGQETQYF
CDR3nt: TGTGCCAGCAGAAAGGACGTTTCTAGCGGGTACGGTCAAGAGACCCAGTACTTC

len: 16
v_gene: TRBV14
d_gene: TRBD1
j_gene: TRBJ1-5
abundance: many
CDR3aa: CASSQIQGGNNQPQHF
CDR3nt: TGTGCCAGCAGCCAAATACAGGGGGGCAACAATCAGCCCCAGCATTTT

len: 13
v_gene: TRBV20-1
d_gene: -
j_gene: TRBJ1-5
abundance: many
CDR3aa: CSAYDQPNQPQHF
CDR3nt: TGCAGTGCCTATGACCAACCGAATCAGCCCCAGCATTTT

len: 11
v_gene: TRBV12-3/TRBV12-4
d_gene: -
j_gene: TRBJ2-4
abundance: many
CDR3aa: CASSLKNIQYF
CDR3nt: TGTGCCAGCAGTCTCAAAAACATTCAGTACTTC

len: 12
v_gene: TRBV20-1
d_gene: -
j_gene: TRBJ2-3
abundance: many
CDR3aa: CSAEGVADTQYF
CDR3nt: TGCAGTGCAGAAGGCGTCGCAGATACGCAGTATTTT

len: 15
v_gene: TRBV7-2
d_gene: TRBD1
j_gene: TRBJ2-1
abundance: many
CDR3aa: CASSWDRLSYNEQFF
CDR3nt: TGTGCCAGCAGTTGGGACAGACTCTCCTACAATGAGCAGTTCTTC

len: 13
v_gene: TRBV12-3/TRBV12-4
d_gene: -
j_gene: TRBJ2-7
abundance: many
CDR3aa: CASSYGPPNEQYF
CDR3nt: TGTGCCAGCAGTTACGGTCCGCCAAACGAGCAGTACTTC

len: 15
v_gene: TRBV7-9
d_gene: TRBD1
j_gene: TRBJ2-2
abundance: many
CDR3aa: CASSAGQGGTGELFF
CDR3nt: TGTGCCAGCAGCGCGGGACAGGGAGGAACCGGGGAGCTGTTTTTT

len: 13
v_gene: TRBV19
d_gene: -
j_gene: TRBJ2-7
abundance: many
CDR3aa: CASSIDYRYEQYF
CDR3nt: TGTGCCAGTAGTATTGACTATAGGTACGAGCAGTACTTC

len: 12
v_gene: TRBV6-2/TRBV6-3
d_gene: -
j_gene: TRBJ2-3
abundance: many
CDR3aa: CASEGTADTQYF
CDR3nt: TGTGCCAGCGAAGGGACGGCAGATACGCAGTATTTT

len: 13
v_gene: TRBV20-1
d_gene: TRBD1
j_gene: TRBJ1-1
abundance: many
CDR3aa: CSARGTGNTEAFF
CDR3nt: TGCAGTGCCCGTGGGACAGGGAACACTGAAGCTTTCTTT

len: 13
v_gene: TRBV20-1
d_gene: -
j_gene: TRBJ2-3
abundance: many
CDR3aa: CSARDGRTDTQYF
CDR3nt: TGCAGTGCTAGGGACGGCCGCACAGATACGCAGTATTTT

len: 12
v_gene: TRBV5-1
d_gene: -
j_gene: TRBJ2-5
abundance: many
CDR3aa: CASSGQQETQYF
CDR3nt: TGCGCCAGCAGTGGACAGCAAGAGACCCAGTACTTC

len: 15
v_gene: TRBV18
d_gene: -
j_gene: TRBJ2-3
abundance: many
CDR3aa: CASSPGPERADTQYF
CDR3nt: TGTGCCAGCTCACCGGGGCCCGAGAGAGCAGATACGCAGTATTTT

len: 16
v_gene: TRBV28
d_gene: -
j_gene: TRBJ1-6
abundance: -
CDR3aa: CASSPYFRDRNSPLNF
CDR3nt: TGTGCCAGCAGTCCGTACTTCCGCGACAGGAATTCACCCCTCAACTTT

len: 18
v_gene: TRBV20-1
d_gene: -
j_gene: TRBJ2-3
abundance: -
CDR3aa: CSASAAPRGGDFTDTQYF
CDR3nt: TGCAGTGCTAGTGCAGCCCCAAGGGGTGGGGATTTCACAGATACGCAGTATTTT

len: 13
v_gene: TRBV25-1
d_gene: -
j_gene: TRBJ2-7
abundance: many
CDR3aa: CASRLDRSYEQYF
CDR3nt: TGTGCCAGCAGGCTGGACAGATCCTACGAGCAGTACTTC

len: 15
v_gene: TRBV18
d_gene: -
j_gene: TRBJ1-2
abundance: -
CDR3aa: CASSPEGLPTYGYTF
CDR3nt: TGTGCCAGCTCACCAGAGGGCCTCCCCACCTATGGCTACACCTTC

len: 16
v_gene: TRBV27
d_gene: -
j_gene: TRBJ1-1
abundance: many
CDR3aa: CASSFGRPTVNTEAFF
CDR3nt: TGTGCCAGCAGTTTTGGGCGCCCGACAGTGAACACTGAAGCTTTCTTT

len: 15
v_gene: TRBV6-6
d_gene: TRBD2
j_gene: TRBJ2-2
abundance: many
CDR3aa: CASSQQGGRGGELFF
CDR3nt: TGTGCCAGCAGTCAGCAGGGCGGGAGGGGCGGGGAGCTGTTTTTT

len: 16
v_gene: TRBV24-1
d_gene: TRBD2
j_gene: TRBJ2-5
abundance: many
CDR3aa: CATSARDYGRQETQYF
CDR3nt: TGTGCCACCAGTGCTCGGGACTACGGTAGGCAAGAGACCCAGTACTTC

len: 19
v_gene: TRBV6-2/TRBV6-3
d_gene: TRBD2
j_gene: TRBJ2-5
abundance: few
CDR3aa: CASSLSGGGRRGRGETQYF
CDR3nt: TGTGCCAGCAGCCTCTCCGGCGGCGGGAGGAGGGGAAGGGGAGAGACCCAGTACTTC

len: 13
v_gene: TRBV20-1
d_gene: TRBD1
j_gene: TRBJ2-1
abundance: -
CDR3aa: CSAREGQGHEQFF
CDR3nt: TGCAGTGCTAGAGAAGGACAGGGCCATGAGCAGTTCTTC

len: 16
v_gene: TRBV6-4
d_gene: -
j_gene: TRBJ2-3
abundance: -
CDR3aa: CASSDSISGSTDTQYF
CDR3nt: TGTGCCAGCAGTGACTCTATTAGCGGAAGCACAGATACGCAGTATTTT

len: 15
v_gene: TRBV20-1
d_gene: -
j_gene: TRBJ1-4
abundance: many
CDR3aa: CSASYPGATNEKLFF
CDR3nt: TGCAGTGCTAGTTACCCAGGAGCAACTAATGAAAAACTGTTTTTT

len: 16
v_gene: TRBV7-6
d_gene: -
j_gene: TRBJ2-7
abundance: many
CDR3aa: CASSLGWGRHSYEQYF
CDR3nt: TGTGCCAGCAGCTTAGGTTGGGGAAGGCACTCCTACGAGCAGTACTTC

len: 18
v_gene: TRBV7-2
d_gene: TRBD1
j_gene: TRBJ1-3
abundance: many
CDR3aa: CASSLDSGTGGSGNTIYF
CDR3nt: TGTGCCAGCAGCTTAGACTCCGGGACAGGGGGCTCTGGAAACACCATATATTTT

len: 14
v_gene: TRBV20-1
d_gene: -
j_gene: TRBJ2-7
abundance: few
CDR3aa: CSASIREIAYEQYF
CDR3nt: TGCAGTGCTAGCATACGGGAGATTGCCTACGAGCAGTACTTC

len: 12
v_gene: TRBV7-9
d_gene: -
j_gene: TRBJ1-2
abundance: few
CDR3aa: CASSLGSDGYTF
CDR3nt: TGTGCCAGCAGCCTGGGGAGCGATGGCTACACCTTC

len: 14
v_gene: TRBV20-1
d_gene: -
j_gene: TRBJ1-4
abundance: many
CDR3aa: CSARDQGSDEKLFF
CDR3nt: TGCAGTGCTAGAGATCAGGGGTCAGACGAAAAACTGTTTTTT

len: 16
v_gene: TRBV5-6
d_gene: -
j_gene: TRBJ2-2
abundance: many
CDR3aa: CASSLETGTNTGELFF
CDR3nt: TGTGCCAGCAGCTTGGAAACAGGGACGAACACCGGGGAGCTGTTTTTT

len: 12
v_gene: TRBV20-1
d_gene: -
j_gene: TRBJ2-7
abundance: many
CDR3aa: CSAYGLGGEQYF
CDR3nt: TGCAGTGCGTACGGACTGGGGGGTGAGCAGTACTTC

len: 11
v_gene: TRBV20-1
d_gene: -
j_gene: TRBJ1-1
abundance: many
CDR3aa: CSGALNTEAFF
CDR3nt: TGCAGTGGGGCACTGAACACTGAAGCTTTCTTT

len: 15
v_gene: TRBV10-3
d_gene: TRBD2
j_gene: TRBJ2-5
abundance: many
CDR3aa: CAISDGTSSGETQYF
CDR3nt: TGTGCCATCAGTGATGGTACGTCTAGCGGAGAGACCCAGTACTTC